This TCR beta chain was recovered during a study of cytomegalovirus exposure and HLA in healthy donors. Findings and limits, study-wide: In vitro, three CMV-associated chains proved specific for CMV antigens. Listed as cytomegalovirus-associated were over 150 TCR beta chains.

The assay was immunoSEQ multiplex PCR, and TCRdb's table has in-frame clones only and misses some. The sample consists of about 76,000 clones, roughly 94% of them appearing once. Turning to this clone: What it recognizes is unknown.

The source is a woman aged 18-35 years in good health and CMV-seropositive. The specimen was PBMCs.

CDR3: CASSPPQGGMNEQFF. The DNA of the CDR3 is TGTGCCAGCAGCCCCCCCCAGGGAGGAATGAATGAGCAGTTCTTC. The V gene is TRBV6-5, the J gene TRBJ2-1, with D possibly being TRBD2 (6 bases). Germline lookup yields CDR1 MNHEY and CDR2 SVGAGI. V was trimmed by 6 bases and J by 7 bases, leaving 19 bases between them. CDR3 size: 15 residues.